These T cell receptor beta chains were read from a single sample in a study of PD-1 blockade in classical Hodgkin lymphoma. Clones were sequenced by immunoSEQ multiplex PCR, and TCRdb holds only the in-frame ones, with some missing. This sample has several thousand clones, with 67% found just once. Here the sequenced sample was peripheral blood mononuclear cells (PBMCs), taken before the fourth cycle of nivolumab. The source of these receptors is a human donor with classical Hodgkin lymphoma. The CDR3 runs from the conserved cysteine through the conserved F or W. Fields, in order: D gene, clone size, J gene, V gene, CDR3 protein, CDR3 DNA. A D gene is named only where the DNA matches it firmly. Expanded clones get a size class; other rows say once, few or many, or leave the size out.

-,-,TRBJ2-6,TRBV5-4,CASSIRDGANVLTF,TGTGCCAGCAGCATAAGAGATGGGGCCAACGTCCTGACTTTC
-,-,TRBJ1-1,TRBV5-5,CASNLRVNDEAFF,TGTGCCAGCAACCTTCGGGTTAACGATGAAGCTTTCTTT
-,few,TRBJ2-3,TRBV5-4,CASSSSKEADTQYF,TGTGCCAGCAGCTCCAGCAAGGAGGCAGATACGCAGTATTTT
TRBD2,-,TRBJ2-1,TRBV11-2,CASSLALALQNEQFF,TGTGCCAGCAGCTTAGCACTAGCGCTTCAGAATGAGCAGTTCTTC
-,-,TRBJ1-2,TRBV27,CASRRTGNYGYTF,TGTGCCAGCAGGCGTACAGGGAACTATGGCTACACCTTC
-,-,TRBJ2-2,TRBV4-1,CASSQDTGLFTGELFF,TGCGCCAGCAGCCAAGATACAGGGCTTTTCACCGGGGAGCTGTTTTTT
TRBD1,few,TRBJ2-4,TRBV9,CASSPDRGLNIQYF,TGTGCCAGCAGCCCCGACAGGGGTTTGAACATTCAGTACTTC
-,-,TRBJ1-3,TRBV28,CASSAGAVAGNTIYF,TGTGCCAGCAGTGCCGGGGCAGTTGCAGGAAACACCATATATTTT
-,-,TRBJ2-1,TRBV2,CASSWGGSGPYNEQFF,TGTGCCAGCAGTTGGGGTGGGAGCGGGCCCTACAATGAGCAGTTCTTC
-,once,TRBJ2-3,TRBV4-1,CASSQGGYGTDTQYF,TGCGCCAGCAGCCAAGGGGGGTATGGCACAGATACGCAGTATTTT
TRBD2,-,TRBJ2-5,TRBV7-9,CASSRTGGPHETQYF,TGTGCCAGCAGCCGCACGGGAGGGCCGCATGAGACCCAGTACTTC
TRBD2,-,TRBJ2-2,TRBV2,CASSFRGGQGRTGELFF,TGTGCCAGCAGTTTTAGGGGAGGGCAGGGTCGGACCGGGGAGCTGTTTTTT
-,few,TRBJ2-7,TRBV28,CASSLRASPHEQYF,TGTGCCAGCAGTTTAAGGGCCTCTCCCCACGAGCAGTACTTC
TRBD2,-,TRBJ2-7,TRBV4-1,CASSPGLAGDQAYEQYF,TGCGCCAGCAGCCCGGGACTAGCGGGAGATCAAGCCTACGAGCAGTACTTC
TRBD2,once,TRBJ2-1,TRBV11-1,CASSLASWRGGTNEQFF,TGTGCCAGCAGCTTAGCCTCCTGGAGGGGAGGGACCAATGAGCAGTTCTTC
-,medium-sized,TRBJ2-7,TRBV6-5,CATKRQVSYEQYF,TGTGCCACCAAAAGACAGGTTTCTTACGAGCAGTACTTC
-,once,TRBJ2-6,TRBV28,CASSYYHTASGANVLTF,TGTGCCAGCAGTTACTACCATACCGCGTCTGGGGCCAACGTCCTGACTTTC
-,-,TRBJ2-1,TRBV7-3,CASSLRVSPSGNEQFF,TGTGCCAGCAGCTTAAGGGTTAGCCCCTCCGGTAATGAGCAGTTCTTC
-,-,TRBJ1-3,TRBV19,CASIARGSGNTIYF,TGTGCCAGTATAGCGCGGGGTTCCGGAAACACCATATATTTT
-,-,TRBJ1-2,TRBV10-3,CAISESFPHGYTF,TGTGCCATCAGTGAGTCTTTTCCTCATGGCTACACCTTC
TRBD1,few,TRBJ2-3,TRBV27,CASSRGGQGFTDTQYF,TGTGCCAGCAGTCGAGGGGGACAGGGGTTCACAGATACGCAGTATTTT
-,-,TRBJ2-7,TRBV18,CASSPPETIREQYF,TGTGCCAGCTCACCACCGGAAACTATAAGAGAGCAGTACTTC
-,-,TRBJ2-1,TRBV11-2,CASSSKTGTQQFF,TGTGCCAGCAGCTCAAAGACGGGAACCCAGCAGTTCTTC
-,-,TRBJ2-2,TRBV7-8,CASSFRWPNTGELFF,TGTGCCAGCAGCTTTAGGTGGCCGAACACCGGGGAGCTGTTTTTT
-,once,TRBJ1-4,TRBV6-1,CASSEAGGTTNEKLFF,TGTGCCAGCAGTGAAGCTGGGGGGACAACTAATGAAAAACTGTTTTTT
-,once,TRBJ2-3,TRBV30,CAWTSSTDTQYF,TGTGCCTGGACTAGCAGCACAGATACGCAGTATTTT
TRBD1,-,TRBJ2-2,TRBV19,CASSMGTGGTGELFF,TGTGCCAGTAGTATGGGGACAGGGGGCACCGGGGAGCTGTTTTTT
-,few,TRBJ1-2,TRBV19,CASHRDEDYGYTF,TGTGCCAGTCACCGGGACGAGGACTATGGCTACACCTTC
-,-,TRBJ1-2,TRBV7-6,CASSPYRKTYGYTF,TGTGCCAGCAGCCCCTATCGAAAGACCTATGGCTACACCTTC
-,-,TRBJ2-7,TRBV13,CASSRVTSQHEQYF,TGTGCCAGCAGCAGGGTTACTAGCCAACACGAGCAGTACTTC
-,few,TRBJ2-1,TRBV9,CASSGGSSYNEQFF,TGTGCCAGCAGCGGAGGATCCTCCTACAATGAGCAGTTCTTC
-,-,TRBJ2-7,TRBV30,CAWSKPAASYEQYF,TGTGCCTGGAGTAAACCAGCGGCCTCCTACGAGCAGTACTTC
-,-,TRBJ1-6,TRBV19,CASSSQGGSYNSPLHF,TGTGCCAGTAGTTCACAAGGGGGCTCCTATAATTCACCCCTCCACTTT
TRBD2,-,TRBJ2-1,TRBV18,CASSLGLAGPYNEQFF,TGTGCCAGCTCACTGGGACTAGCGGGACCCTACAATGAGCAGTTCTTC
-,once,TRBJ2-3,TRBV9,CASSVGLDTQYF,TGTGCCAGCAGCGTAGGACTAGATACGCAGTATTTT
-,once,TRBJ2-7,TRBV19,CASSPTILNSPGYEQYF,TGTGCCAGTAGTCCGACGATCCTTAACTCCCCCGGGTACGAGCAGTACTTC
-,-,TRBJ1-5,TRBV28,CASRSNQPQHF,TGTGCCAGCAGAAGCAATCAGCCCCAGCATTTT
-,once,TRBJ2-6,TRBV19,CASSMGDTVSFSNVLTF,TGTGCCAGTAGTATGGGGGACACGGTCTCTTTCTCCAACGTCCTGACTTTC
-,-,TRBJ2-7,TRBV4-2,CASSQVGQGGYEQYF,TGTGCCAGCAGCCAAGTTGGCCAGGGTGGTTACGAGCAGTACTTC
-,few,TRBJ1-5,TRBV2,CASRYGSNQPQHF,TGTGCCAGCAGGTACGGGAGCAATCAGCCCCAGCATTTT
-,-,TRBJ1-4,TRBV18,CASSTMGFGEKLFF,TGTGCCAGCTCCACTATGGGCTTTGGTGAAAAACTGTTTTTT
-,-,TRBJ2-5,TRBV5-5,CASSRETRAWETQYF,TGTGCCAGCAGCCGGGAGACGCGGGCGTGGGAGACCCAGTACTTC
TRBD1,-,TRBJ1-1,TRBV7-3,CASSQRGGAGTEAFF,TGTGCCAGCAGCCAGAGAGGGGGCGCGGGGACTGAAGCTTTCTTT
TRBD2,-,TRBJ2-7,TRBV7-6,CASSRELAGNYEQYF,TGTGCCAGCAGCCGAGAACTAGCGGGGAACTACGAGCAGTACTTC
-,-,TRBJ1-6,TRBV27,CASSFGASGQGGKRRHSPLHF,TGTGCCAGCAGTTTTGGGGCCTCGGGACAAGGTGGTAAACGGCGTCATTCACCCCTCCACTTT
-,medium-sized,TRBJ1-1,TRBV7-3,CASSPTGGTTEAFF,TGTGCCAGCAGCCCCACGGGGGGGACCACTGAAGCTTTCTTT
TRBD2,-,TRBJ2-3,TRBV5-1,CASSLLAGGLTDTQYF,TGCGCCAGCAGCTTGCTAGCGGGAGGCCTCACAGATACGCAGTATTTT
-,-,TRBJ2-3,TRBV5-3,CARSPVVRASGPQYF,TGTGCCAGAAGCCCAGTTGTCCGCGCGAGTGGTCCGCAGTATTTT
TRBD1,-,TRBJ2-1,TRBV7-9,CASSRLTGSYNEQFF,TGTGCCAGCAGCCGCTTGACAGGGTCCTACAATGAGCAGTTCTTC
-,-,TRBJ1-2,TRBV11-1,CASSNAGSNFYGYTF,TGTGCCAGCAGCAATGCAGGATCCAATTTCTATGGCTACACCTTC
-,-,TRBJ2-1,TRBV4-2,CASSQGDSGSYEQFF,TGTGCCAGCAGCCAAGGGGACAGCGGGAGCTATGAGCAGTTCTTC
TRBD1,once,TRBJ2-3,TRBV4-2,CASSRGDSPTDTQYF,TGTGCCAGCAGCCGAGGGGACAGTCCCACAGATACGCAGTATTTT
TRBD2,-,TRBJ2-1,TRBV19,CASSMLGTSGRAVYNEQFF,TGTGCCAGTAGTATGCTGGGGACTAGCGGGAGGGCCGTCTACAATGAGCAGTTCTTC
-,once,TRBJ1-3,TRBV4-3,CASSPLTGSGNTIYF,TGCGCCAGCAGCCCATTAACGGGCTCTGGAAACACCATATATTTT
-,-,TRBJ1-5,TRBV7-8,CASSFEGRLNQPQHF,TGTGCCAGCAGCTTTGAGGGGAGGCTGAATCAGCCCCAGCATTTT